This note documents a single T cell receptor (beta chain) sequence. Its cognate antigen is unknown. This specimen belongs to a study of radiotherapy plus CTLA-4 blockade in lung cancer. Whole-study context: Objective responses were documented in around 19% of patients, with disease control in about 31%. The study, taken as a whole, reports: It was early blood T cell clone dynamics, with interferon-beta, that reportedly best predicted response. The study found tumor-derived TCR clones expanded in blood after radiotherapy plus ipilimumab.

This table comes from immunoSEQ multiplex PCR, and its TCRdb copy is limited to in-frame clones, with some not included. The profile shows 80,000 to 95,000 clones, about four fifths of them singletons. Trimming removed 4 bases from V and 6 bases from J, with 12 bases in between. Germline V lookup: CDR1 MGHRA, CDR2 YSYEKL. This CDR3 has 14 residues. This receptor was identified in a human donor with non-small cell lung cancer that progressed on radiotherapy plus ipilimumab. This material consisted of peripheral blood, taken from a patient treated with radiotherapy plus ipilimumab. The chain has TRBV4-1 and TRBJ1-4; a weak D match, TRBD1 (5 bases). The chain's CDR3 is CASSPRDGYEKLFF. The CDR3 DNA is TGCGCCAGCAGCCCGCGGGACGGTTATGAAAAACTGTTTTTT.